The TCR beta chain under discussion was sequenced for a study of blood T cell repertoires in COVID-19. Study-level background: Some COVID-19 samples were acute and others convalescent; all came from the United States, Italy and Spain.

There are 14 residues in the CDR3. The V gene's germline CDR1 is MNHEY and CDR2 SVGAGI. The trim removed 5 bases at V and 6 bases at J, leaving 3 bases unmatched. Under the authors' procedure: Amplification with reference gene primers provided the estimates of nucleated cell counts. Produced via immunoSEQ multiplex PCR; TCRdb's table is partial and in-frame only. V, J and clone size were drawn from that table, and D and trimming were deduced from the DNA. The profile shows some 140,000 clones, about 90% of them singletons. Sequencing was performed on peripheral blood. The chain carries TRBV6-5 and TRBJ1-5, with 11 bases aligning to TRBD1. The TCR sequence derives from a man aged 50 or older with acute or convalescent COVID-19. The CDR3 is CASSRTGGFQPQHF. CDR3 in DNA: TGTGCCAGCAGTCGGACAGGGGGCTTTCAGCCCCAGCATTTT.